Listed below are T cell receptor beta chains from one sample, sequenced in a study of identical twins. In TCRdb, the 5' RACE reads were re-called with MiXCR into one record per CDR3 protein. The data contain under 250,000 distinct CDR3 sequences, about a tenth of them singletons. Input material: memory (CD45RO+) T cells sorted from blood. The receptors originated from a woman between 18 and 29 years old in good health. Each CDR3 is given with its conserved first and last residue. A D gene is named only where the DNA matches it firmly. Some rows mark clone size as missing; the rest say once, few, many or name a class of expanded clone.

TRBJ2-2	many	TRBD1	TRBV7-8	17	TGTGCCAGCAGCTCGCGATCCCGGGACAGGGGACCCGGGGAGCTGTTTTTT	CASSSRSRDRGPGELFF
TRBJ2-6	NA	NA	TRBV5-1	14	TGCGCCAGCAGCTCGGGGTCTGGGGCCAACGTCCTGACTTTC	CASSSGSGANVLTF
TRBJ2-4	NA	TRBD2	TRBV20-1	14	TGCAGTGCTCCCTCGGGGGGGTCCAAAAACATTCAGTACTTC	CSAPSGGSKNIQYF
TRBJ2-2	few	TRBD1	TRBV12-3/TRBV12-4	17	TGTGCCAGCAGTATCCCCCGGGACAGCGCGAACACCGGGGAGCTGTTTTTT	CASSIPRDSANTGELFF
TRBJ2-5	many	NA	TRBV4-2	11	TGTGCCAGCAGCCACGAAGAGACCCAGTACTTC	CASSHEETQYF
TRBJ2-1	many	NA	TRBV27	15	TGTGCCAGCAGCCTTTCTTATAACAGGGACCATGAGCAGTTCTTC	CASSLSYNRDHEQFF
TRBJ2-5	few	NA	TRBV15	14	TGTGCCACCAGCAGTCCGGGGCTGGAGGAGACCCAGTACTTC	CATSSPGLEETQYF
TRBJ2-7	few	NA	TRBV12-3/TRBV12-4	16	TGTGCCAGCAGTTCCAGGGGCAGGGATGGATCCTACGAGCAGTACTTC	CASSSRGRDGSYEQYF
TRBJ2-6	many	NA	TRBV12-3/TRBV12-4	13	TGTGCCAGCAGCCATCCCGGGGCCAACGTCCTGACTTTC	CASSHPGANVLTF
TRBJ2-2	NA	NA	TRBV5-1	15	TGCGCCAGCAGCTTGGGGGCGAGGGACACCGGGGAGCTGTTTTTT	CASSLGARDTGELFF